The 26 T cell receptor beta chains reported below all come from one sample, sequenced in a study of breast tumors, draining lymph nodes, adjacent tissues. Axillary draining lymph nodes of breast cancer patients supplied the node samples. TCRdb re-called the multiplex PCR reads with MiXCR, one entry per CDR3 protein. The sample holds 120,000 to 150,000 distinct CDR3 sequences; roughly 33% are singletons and the top ten take around 2.3%. The sequencing sample was made of axillary lymph node tissue. The receptor set was obtained from a female donor with breast cancer. Some clones in this sample may be carry-over from other donors' samples.

In its sample, this clonotype was seen many times. This sequence may be a read error, since a much larger clone differs from it by one base. The J gene is TRBJ2-1, the V gene TRBV20-1; no firm D call. This CDR3 spans 14 amino acids. The germline CDR1 and CDR2 sequences are DFQATT and SNEGSKA (reference sequence). This CDR3 is CSARRFGSYTEQFF. CDR3 DNA sequence: TGCAGTGCTAGAAGGTTTGGCTCCTACACTGAGCAGTTCTTC.

This clonotype occurred many times. This may be a read error, as it is one base from a much larger clone. V and J are TRBV13 and TRBJ1-6; 9 nucleotides agree with TRBD1. The CDR3 is made up of 17 amino acids. CDR1 PRHDT and CDR2 FYEKMQ come from the germline V gene (reference sequence). Trimming at V came to 2 bases and at J to 7 bases, leaving 9 bases not matched to a gene. CDR3 amino acids: CASSLPGNRGRNSPLHF. CDR3 nucleotides: TGTGCCAGCAGCTTACCGGGGAACAGGGGGCGGAATTCACCCCTCCACTTT.

Many counts were recorded for this clonotype. This sequence joins TRBV6-2 or TRBV6-3 and TRBJ2-7; 8 positions agree with TRBD2. The V gene end was trimmed by 0 bases and the J gene end by 3 bases; junction bases not matched to a gene: 1. CDR1 is MNHEY, CDR2 SVGEGT, per germline. This CDR3 is built from 14 residues. CDR3 sequence: CASSYSGGVYEQYV. DNA for the CDR3: TGTGCCAGCAGTTACTCCGGGGGGGTCTACGAGCAGTACGTC.

As concerns this clonotype: This likely comes from a read error, as the CDR3 has no conserved phenylalanine or tryptophan at its end. The rearrangement links TRBV5-1 to TRBJ2-6, with D uncertain. Germline V CDR1 and CDR2: SGHRS, YFSETQ. V lost 1 base to trimming and J lost 0 bases, with 14 bases between them. The CDR3 extends over 18 amino acids. CDR3 amino acids: CASSLYSVWGSGANVLTV. The CDR3 DNA reads as TGCGCCAGCAGCTTGTATTCGGTATGGGGCTCTGGGGCCAACGTCCTGACTGTC.

The V and J genes are TRBV7-2 and TRBJ2-5; 8 bases map to TRBD2. Unmatched junction bases numbered 6, after V lost 3 bases and J lost 3 bases. The CDR3 contains 15 residues. Germline lookup yields CDR1 SGHTA and CDR2 FQGNSA. The CDR3 loop is CASSLTGGGEETQYF. CDR3 coding DNA: TGTGCCAGCAGCTTGACCGGGGGGGGTGAAGAGACCCAGTACTTC.

The CDR3 DNA is TGCGCCAGCAGCCTGGACAGTACCTACGGGCAGTACGTC. Amino acid sequence: CASSLDSTYGQYV. This rearrangement joins TRBV5-1 to TRBJ2-7; D may be TRBD1 (6 bases). Germline V lookup: CDR1 SGHRS, CDR2 YFSETQ. The CDR3 is made up of 13 amino acids.

The rearrangement joins TRBV25-1 to TRBJ1-2, with D perhaps matching TRBD1 (5 bases). The CDR3 runs 13 residues. Germline CDR1 MGHDK, CDR2 SYGVNS. V dropped 8 bases and J dropped 3 bases, with 13 bases sitting between them. The CDR3 sequence: CASLFRDDYGYTF. The CDR3 region has the DNA TGTGCCAGCTTGTTCCGGGACGACTATGGCTACACCTTC.

The chain uses TRBV12-3 or TRBV12-4 and TRBJ1-4; TRBD1 agrees at 7 bases. There are 15 residues in the CDR3. Trimming removed 6 bases from V and 8 bases from J; junction bases left unmatched: 12. The CDR3 nucleotides are TGTGCCAGCAGCCGGGACAGCGGCACCGGGGAAAAACTGTTTTTT. Amino acid sequence: CASSRDSGTGEKLFF.

This clonotype was detected ten times or more. The chain couples TRBV20-1 to TRBJ2-1; D may be TRBD2 (6 bases). The CDR3 extends over 13 amino acids. Germline V gene sequence: CDR1 DFQATT, CDR2 SNEGSKA (reference sequence). Trimming pared 4 bases from V and 9 bases from J, leaving 16 bases between. The CDR3 is CSAKMGGIPEQFF. CDR3 bases: TGCAGTGCTAAAATGGGCGGGATTCCTGAGCAGTTCTTC.

V and J are TRBV15 and TRBJ1-1; D is perhaps TRBD1 (6 bases). Germline CDR1 reads LNHNV; CDR2 reads YYDKDF (reference sequence). The CDR3 has 15 residues. The V and J ends lost 0 bases and 7 bases respectively, with 15 bases between them. CDR3 in amino acids: CATSRDRGILDEAFF. In DNA, the CDR3 is TGTGCCACCAGCAGAGATAGGGGGATTCTAGATGAAGCTTTCTTT.

This chain joins TRBV2 and TRBJ2-7; D call uncertain. Germline CDR1 is SNHLY and CDR2 is FYNNEI. The CDR3 contains 14 residues. V lost 6 bases, J lost 3 bases, and 15 bases lay in between. DNA for the CDR3: TGTGCCAGCAGGACACGAAATGACTGCTACGAGCAGTACTTC. Translated: CASRTRNDCYEQYF.

The rearrangement uses TRBV20-1 and TRBJ2-5; either TRBD1 or TRBD2 may fit D (6 bases each). CDR1 and CDR2 (germline): DFQATT, SNEGSKA (reference sequence). Trimming removed 0 bases at V and 5 bases at J, with 16 bases between. There are 15 residues in the CDR3. CDR3: CSARDLRGAGETQYF. CDR3 sequence (DNA): TGCAGTGCTAGAGATCTTAGGGGGGCTGGGGAGACCCAGTACTTC.

This clonotype was observed at least ten times. The chain employs TRBV25-1 and TRBJ2-5; 12 positions agree with TRBD2. The CDR3 length is 16 residues. The germline V gene has CDR1 MGHDK and CDR2 SYGVNS. The V segment lost 4 bases and the J segment 5 bases; nucleotides outside the gene matches: 8. This CDR3 is CASSAPLAGGGETQYF. CDR3 nucleotides: TGTGCCAGCAGTGCCCCACTAGCGGGGGGAGGGGAGACCCAGTACTTC.

This clonotype was detected ten times or more. J is TRBJ1-6 and V is TRBV4-1; 10 nucleotides align to TRBD1. Germline-derived CDR1 and CDR2 are MGHRA and YSYEKL. J lost 5 bases, V lost 2 bases, and 3 bases had no gene match. The length of the CDR3 is 16 residues. Written as DNA, the CDR3 is TGCGCCAGCAGCCAAACCGGGACAGGGGATAATTCACCCCTCCACTTT. The encoded protein is CASSQTGTGDNSPLHF.

Of note for this clonotype: A much bigger clone sits one base away, suggesting this may be a read error. The chain links TRBV6-6 to TRBJ2-1; the match to TRBD1 covers 9 bases. J was trimmed by 8 bases and V by 6 bases; bases with no gene match: 8. Germline V gives CDR1 MNHNY, CDR2 SVGAGI (reference sequence). The CDR3 has 14 amino acids. The CDR3 spells CASSPGTGSDEQFF. In DNA form, the CDR3 reads TGTGCCAGCAGCCCCGGGACAGGGTCCGATGAGCAGTTCTTC.

This clonotype was observed at least ten times. V gene TRBV7-2 combines with J gene TRBJ1-3, with a possible D match to TRBD1 (6 bases). V was trimmed by 1 base and J by 0 bases, leaving 13 bases between them. The germline V gene has CDR1 SGHTA and CDR2 FQGNSA. CDR3 length: 17 amino acids. In nucleotides, the CDR3 is TGTGCCAGCAGCTTAGTGTCCCAGGGGAGCTCTGGAAACACCATATATTTT. This codes for CASSLVSQGSSGNTIYF.

The chain has TRBV2 and TRBJ2-5; D possibly matches TRBD1 or TRBD2 (5 bases each). The CDR3 is made up of 14 amino acids. Germline-derived CDR1 and CDR2 are SNHLY and FYNNEI. V lost 7 bases and J lost 9, with 21 bases in between. CDR3 nucleotides: TGTGCCAGCAACGGACAAAAACGGGATCAGCCCCAGTACTTC. As protein: CASNGQKRDQPQYF. Filled out from reference TRBV2 and TRBJ2-5, the complete variable domain reads EPEVTQTPSHQVTQMGQEVILRCVPISNHLYFYWYRQILGQKVEFLVSFYNNEISEKSEIFDDQFSVERPDGSNFTLKIRSTKLEDSAMYFCASNGQKRDQPQYFGPGTRLLVL.

This clonotype was seen a handful of times. The chain couples TRBV7-9 to TRBJ1-1; 9 bases fit TRBD1. The CDR3 is 13 amino acids. Germline V CDR1 and CDR2: SEHNR, FQNEAQ (reference sequence). The ends lost 6 bases at V and 5 bases at J; junction bases unmatched: 4. CDR3 bases: TGTGCCAGCAGGGGACAGGGAGAGACTGAAGCTTTCTTT. As protein: CASRGQGETEAFF.

V gene TRBV5-1 combines with J gene TRBJ1-4, with unresolved D. Trimming pared 0 bases from V and 10 bases from J, leaving 13 bases between. This CDR3 is 14 amino acids long. CDR1 and CDR2 (germline): SGHRS, YFSETQ. The DNA for the CDR3 is TGCGCCAGCAGCTTGGCGGGCGAGTCGGCAAAACTGTTTTTT. It specifies CASSLAGESAKLFF.

This clonotype was seen repeatedly, ten times or more. CDR3 region: CASSEGTGYEQYV. CDR3 nucleotide sequence: TGCGCCAGCAGTGAGGGAACAGGCTACGAGCAGTACGTC. V gene TRBV10-1 combines with J gene TRBJ2-7, with a weak D call TRBD1 (5 bases). V was cut by 2 bases and J by 3 bases, with 8 bases left in between. This CDR3 has 13 residues. Looked up from germline, CDR1 is WNHNN and CDR2 is SYGVQD (reference sequence).

The chain joins TRBV19 to TRBJ1-4, with a tentative D call TRBD1 (5 bases). The CDR3 runs 13 residues. Germline V CDR1 and CDR2: LNHDA, SQIVND (reference sequence). V lost 5 bases and J lost 7, with 11 bases in between. The CDR3 protein is CASSPSGVEKLFF. In DNA, the CDR3 is TGTGCCAGTAGTCCCTCGGGGGTTGAAAAACTGTTTTTT.

This clonotype was seen at least ten times. The genes are TRBV29-1 and TRBJ2-1, with unresolved D. Germline V lookup: CDR1 SQVTM, CDR2 ANQGSEA. This CDR3 has 13 residues. V lost 6 bases, J lost 9 bases, and 18 bases lay in between. CDR3 coding DNA: TGCAGCGTCAGACTGCATTTAACCGGTGAGCAGTTCTTC. Translating gives CSVRLHLTGEQFF.

This clonotype was seen ten or more times. CDR3 protein: CASSSAGVNTGELFF. In DNA form, the CDR3 reads TGTGCCAGCAGCTCAGCGGGGGTGAACACCGGGGAGCTGTTTTTT. V is TRBV5-4 and J is TRBJ2-2, with 8 bases lining up with TRBD2. Germline CDR1 and CDR2: SGHNT and YYREEE (reference sequence). After removal of 3 bases from V and 1 base from J, the junction contained 2 bases not matched to a gene. The length of the CDR3 is 15 residues.

The chain employs TRBV7-2 and TRBJ2-5, with D tentatively TRBD1 (6 bases). CDR1 and CDR2 from the germline V gene are SGHTA and FQGNSA. The germline V and J ends were trimmed by 7 bases and 5 bases, with 17 bases remaining between them. The CDR3 length is 14 residues. The CDR3: CASTHRASRETQYF. In DNA, the CDR3 is TGTGCCAGCACCCACAGGGCCTCGAGGGAGACCCAGTACTTC.

This clonotype was detected many times. The CDR3 sequence: CASSQDLRPDSPLHF. DNA for the CDR3: TGTGCCAGCAGCCAAGATCTAAGGCCGGATTCACCCCTCCACTTT. The chain carries TRBV4-2 and TRBJ1-6; no clear D gene. The germline V and J ends were trimmed by 0 bases and 8 bases, with 11 bases remaining between them. The CDR3 length is 15 residues. Germline lookup yields CDR1 LGHNA and CDR2 YNFKEQ.

V usage is TRBV19 and J usage is TRBJ2-5; maybe TRBD1 (6 bases). V shed 3 bases and J shed 4 bases, with 9 bases lying between them. Germline values: CDR1 LNHDA, CDR2 SQIVND (reference sequence). The CDR3 sequence is 13 residues long. The DNA for the CDR3 is TGTGCCAGTAGTATTCGCAGGGGAGAGACCCAGTACTTC. It is translated as CASSIRRGETQYF. The full variable domain, in which reference TRBV19 and TRBJ2-5 provide the parts outside the CDR3, is DGGITQSPKYLFRKEGQNVTLSCEQNLNHDAMYWYRQDPGQGLRLIYYSQIVNDFQKGDIAEGYSVSREKKESFPLTVTSAQKNPTAFYLCASSIRRGETQYFGPGTRLLVL.